This T cell receptor beta chain was retrieved from a study of a mutant IDH1 vaccine in newly diagnosed glioma. Across the whole study: Earlier therapy was either radiotherapy, temozolomide, or both, and most got both. Study observations and caveats: There were vaccine-induced immune responses in about 92% of the patients.

The time point is: baseline, week 1 (first vaccination visit). Treatment described: pre-vaccination baseline after standard-of-care therapy. About this clone itself: Its antigen is currently unknown.

The assay was immunoSEQ multiplex PCR, and TCRdb's table has in-frame clones only and misses some. This table has about 92,000 clones, around four fifths appearing once. Per germline, CDR1 LNHDA and CDR2 SQIVND (reference sequence). This CDR3 spans 14 amino acids. J lost 9 bases, V lost 4 bases, and 7 bases had no gene match. This chain connects TRBV19 to TRBJ1-2, with 11 bases identical to TRBD1. This receptor was obtained from a woman in her forties or fifties with glioma. The starting material was PBMCs, obtained from a glioma patient treated with radiotherapy, temozolomide or both. The CDR3 loop is CASSTWDRGIRYTF. CDR3 in DNA: TGTGCCAGTAGTACCTGGGACAGGGGGATTCGCTACACCTTC.